The rows below give T cell receptor beta chains drawn from one sample of a study of blood T cell repertoires in COVID-19. Here immunoSEQ multiplex PCR was the method, and the copy in TCRdb shows in-frame clones only, minus some. The data show nearly 110,000 clones, more than 80% seen once. The sequencing sample was made of peripheral blood. These receptors all come from a middle-aged man with active or convalescent COVID-19. The CDR3 runs from the conserved cysteine through the conserved F or W. The D gene is left open where the match is weak. Clone size appears in some rows only: once, few, many, or a class for an expanded clone.

v_call	j_call	clone_size	d_call	cdr3_nt	cdr3_aa
TRBV19	TRBJ1-2	.	TRBD1	TGTGCCAGTACCTATACCGACAGGGAACGGTATGGCTACACCTTC	CASTYTDRERYGYTF
TRBV30	TRBJ2-5	.	TRBD1	TGTGCCTGGAATGGACAGGGAGGAGAGACCCAGTACTTC	CAWNGQGGETQYF
TRBV5-4	TRBJ2-2	.	.	TGTGCCAGCAGCTTGGCTAACACCGGGGAGCTGTTTTTT	CASSLANTGELFF
TRBV6-5	TRBJ2-1	few	TRBD2	TGTGCCAGCCGGGAGGCGGGAGACAATGAGCAGTTCTTC	CASREAGDNEQFF
TRBV7-6	TRBJ1-4	.	.	TGTGCCAGCAGCTTGGGGGCTTTAAATGAAAAACTGTTTTTT	CASSLGALNEKLFF
TRBV27	TRBJ1-1	.	.	TGTGCCAGCAAGGGGACTGAAGCTTTCTTT	CASKGTEAFF
TRBV28	TRBJ1-4	.	.	TGTGCCCTAGGCAGGGGAGGGTCAACTAATGAAAAACTGTTTTTT	CALGRGGSTNEKLFF
TRBV9	TRBJ2-1	.	.	TGTGCCAGCAGCCCCCTGTTGGGAGAGGAGCAGTTCTTC	CASSPLLGEEQFF
TRBV5-1	TRBJ1-2	.	.	TGCGCCAGCAGCTTGGAGGGGCTAAGTGGCTATGGCTACACCTTC	CASSLEGLSGYGYTF
TRBV28	TRBJ2-4	.	TRBD2	TGTGCCAGCACCGCGGGGCCAGGACTAGCGGTTATAGCCAAAAACATTCAGTACTTC	CASTAGPGLAVIAKNIQYF
TRBV4-2	TRBJ2-7	.	TRBD1	TGTGCCAGCAGCCAAGGGACAGGGACCTACGAGCAGTACTTC	CASSQGTGTYEQYF
TRBV5-1	TRBJ1-6	.	TRBD1	TGCGCCAGCAGCCTGGACAGGGTTAATTCACCCCTCCACTTT	CASSLDRVNSPLHF
TRBV10-1	TRBJ2-1	.	.	TGCGCCAGCAGTGAGGAGGCTAGCTTCTACAATGAGCAGTTCTTC	CASSEEASFYNEQFF
TRBV19	TRBJ1-2	.	.	TGTGCCAGTAGTATAGGACAGCTCTTTTCGAATGGCTACACCTTC	CASSIGQLFSNGYTF
TRBV30	TRBJ2-3	.	.	TGTGCCTGGAGTCTAGTGTCAGATACGCAGTATTTT	CAWSLVSDTQYF
TRBV30	TRBJ2-7	.	TRBD1	TGTGCCTGGAAAACAGGGGGCATGGACGAGCAGTACTTC	CAWKTGGMDEQYF
TRBV6-6	TRBJ2-7	once	.	TGTGCCAGCAGTTACTTAGAGGGGCAGTACTTC	CASSYLEGQYF
TRBV4-1	TRBJ2-7	.	TRBD2	TGCGCCAGCAGCCAAGATGGTCCTAGCGGGGGCGAGCAGTACTTC	CASSQDGPSGGEQYF
TRBV5-6	TRBJ1-6	.	.	TGTGCCAGCAGCTTGGGACGGGGGAGCTCCTATAATTCACCCCTCCACTTT	CASSLGRGSSYNSPLHF
TRBV30	TRBJ1-6	few	.	TGTGCCTGGAGTGTACAATCGACACCCCTCCACTTT	CAWSVQSTPLHF
TRBV27	TRBJ2-7	.	.	TGTGCCAGCAGTCCGACAGGAACCTACGAGCAGTACTTC	CASSPTGTYEQYF
TRBV6-5	TRBJ2-7	.	TRBD2	TGTGCCAGCAGCCTAGCGGGAGGGGGGTTATACGAGCAGTACTTC	CASSLAGGGLYEQYF
TRBV3-1/TRBV3-2	TRBJ2-1	.	TRBD2	TGTGCCAGCAGCCTAGCCCGCGGGAGTGGTTATGAGCAGTTCTTC	CASSLARGSGYEQFF
TRBV28	TRBJ2-1	.	.	TGTGCCAGCAGTTTATCTACCCGCTCCTACAATGAGCAGTTCTTC	CASSLSTRSYNEQFF
TRBV5-1	TRBJ2-5	.	.	TGCGCCAGCAGCCTATCGCCGGGGGAGACCCAGTACTTC	CASSLSPGETQYF
TRBV5-1	TRBJ2-2	.	TRBD2	TGCGCCAGCAGACTAGCGGGAGGCAGCACCGGGGAGCTGTTTTTT	CASRLAGGSTGELFF
TRBV7-2	TRBJ2-3	.	.	TGTGCCAGCAGCTGGACTGGCGCTAGCACAGATACGCAGTATTTT	CASSWTGASTDTQYF
TRBV19	TRBJ1-2	.	TRBD1	TGTGCCAGTAGCCCTGGACAGGCGGCTAACTATGGCTACACCTTC	CASSPGQAANYGYTF
TRBV6-2/TRBV6-3	TRBJ2-7	.	TRBD1	TGTGCCAGCAGCGTGGACAGGGGGGCTTCCGAGCAGTACTTC	CASSVDRGASEQYF
TRBV2	TRBJ2-7	.	.	TGTGCCAGCTCGGACTTACCCGGAGTCGAGCAGTACTTC	CASSDLPGVEQYF
TRBV18	TRBJ1-1	.	.	TGTGCCAGCTCACCCCAACCAGGGAACACTGAAGCTTTCTTT	CASSPQPGNTEAFF
TRBV2	TRBJ2-1	once	TRBD2	TGTGCCAGCCGACTAGCCGAGGGAAATGAGCAGTTCTTC	CASRLAEGNEQFF
TRBV5-1	TRBJ2-1	.	TRBD2	TGCGCCAGCAGCTTCGGGACTAGCGGAGACAATGAGCAGTTCTTC	CASSFGTSGDNEQFF
TRBV2	TRBJ1-6	.	.	TGTGCCAGCACCCCCCGGACAGTAAATTCACCCCTCCACTTT	CASTPRTVNSPLHF
TRBV5-1	TRBJ2-1	.	TRBD2	TGCGCCAGCAGCCAGGGACTAGCGGGAGGGTACAATGAGCAGTTCTTC	CASSQGLAGGYNEQFF
TRBV10-3	TRBJ2-3	.	.	TGTGCCACCGCGCTAGGAGGGGCGGCAGATACGCAGTATTTT	CATALGGAADTQYF
TRBV30	TRBJ2-7	.	TRBD1	TGTGCCTGGAGCTCCGGACAGGTGACCGACGAGCAGTACTTC	CAWSSGQVTDEQYF
TRBV9	TRBJ1-6	.	.	TGTGCCAGCAGCGTAACACAGGGACCTGGGTCACCCCTCCACTTT	CASSVTQGPGSPLHF
TRBV28	TRBJ1-5	.	.	TGTGCCAGCAGTATGACATACTTGGAGCCCCAGCATTTT	CASSMTYLEPQHF
TRBV4-3	TRBJ2-7	.	TRBD2	TGCGCCAGCAGCCAAGCGAGCGGGAGTGTAGCGGACGAGCAGTACTTC	CASSQASGSVADEQYF
TRBV19	TRBJ1-1	few	TRBD1	TGTGCCAGTAGGCCGACAGGGATGAACACTGAAGCTTTCTTT	CASRPTGMNTEAFF
TRBV5-4	TRBJ1-3	.	.	TGTGCCAGCAGCTTGTATGGAAACACCATATATTTT	CASSLYGNTIYF
TRBV11-2	TRBJ2-5	.	TRBD1	TGTGCCAGCAGCTCCCGCCGGACAGGGCTGTCAGGGACCCAGTACTTC	CASSSRRTGLSGTQYF
TRBV7-6	TRBJ1-5	once	.	TGTGCCAGCAGCTTAGTTGGGGGGTCTGGCAATCAGCCCCAGCATTTT	CASSLVGGSGNQPQHF
TRBV5-8	TRBJ2-2	.	TRBD2	TGTGCCAGCAGCTTGGCCCGGACTAGCGAGGGGACCGGGGAGCTGTTTTTT	CASSLARTSEGTGELFF
TRBV27	TRBJ2-1	.	TRBD2	TGTGCCAGCAGTCCGGCGGGAGGTACCTACAATGAGCAGTTCTTC	CASSPAGGTYNEQFF
TRBV9	TRBJ2-7	.	.	TGTGCCAGCAGCGTAACAGCGGAACCGTTCTACGAGCAGTACTTC	CASSVTAEPFYEQYF
TRBV7-3	TRBJ2-3	.	.	TGTGCCAGCAGCCTAAACCACCGGGATACGCAGTATTTT	CASSLNHRDTQYF
TRBV10-2	TRBJ2-1	.	.	TGCGCCAGCAGTAAGGGGGTGTCCTACAATGAGCAGTTCTTC	CASSKGVSYNEQFF
TRBV5-1	TRBJ1-1	.	.	TGCGCCAGCAGCTTGGGCGTAATGAGGGCCACTGAAGCTTTCTTT	CASSLGVMRATEAFF
TRBV5-4	TRBJ1-1	.	TRBD1	TGTGCCAGCAGTCCAGACAGGGCAGGTGAAGCTTTCTTT	CASSPDRAGEAFF
TRBV28	TRBJ2-7	.	.	TGTGCCAGCAGTTCCGGGACATCACACGAGCAGTACTTC	CASSSGTSHEQYF
TRBV30	TRBJ2-3	.	TRBD2	TGTGCCTGGAGTCCGGGACTAGCGGGAGGGTATGGAGATACGCAGTATTTT	CAWSPGLAGGYGDTQYF